Listed below are T cell receptor beta chains from one sample, sequenced in a study of T-cell memory formation after mild COVID-19. TCRdb independently ran MiXCR on the 5' RACE reads; one entry per CDR3 protein. The table has 200,000 to 300,000 distinct CDR3 sequences, over 15% seen once; the top ten hold more than 20%. Sequenced sample: PBMCs or a T cell subset sorted from them (not recorded which). These receptors were taken from a man between 18 and 35 years old who had mild COVID-19 (a few samples of this study predate the infection). Cell type and time point are not known. Each CDR3 is given with its conserved first and last residue. A D gene is named only where the DNA matches it firmly. Clone size is shown for a subset of rows, as once, few, many or a class of expanded clone.

clone_size	v_call	j_call	d_call	cdr3_nt	cdr3_aa
few	TRBV7-9	TRBJ2-7	-	TGTGCCAGCAGTTCTGCCGGGGAGCGAGGACTCTACGAGCAGTACTTC	CASSSAGERGLYEQYF
few	TRBV7-6	TRBJ2-5	-	TGTGCCAGCAGCGTCTCGGCGGGGGAGACCCAGTACTTC	CASSVSAGETQYF
-	TRBV20-1	TRBJ1-1	-	TGCAGTGCTAGTCCAGGCAATGATGGTGAAGCTTTCTTT	CSASPGNDGEAFF
few	TRBV20-1	TRBJ2-3	-	TGCAGTGCTAGCCCCATGGGTGGGGATACGCAGTATTTT	CSASPMGGDTQYF
-	TRBV5-5	TRBJ2-1	TRBD2	TGTGCCAGCAGCCGAGGGACTAGCGGGGTCAATGAGCAGTTCTTC	CASSRGTSGVNEQFF
few	TRBV15	TRBJ2-3	TRBD2	TGTGCCACCAGCAGAGGAAATATAGCGGGGGGAGTCACAGATACGCAGTATTTT	CATSRGNIAGGVTDTQYF
-	TRBV14	TRBJ2-2	-	TGTGCCAGCAGCCAAGAACTGGAACGGCTGTTTTTT	CASSQELERLFF
few	TRBV6-5	TRBJ2-5	-	TGTGCCAGCAGTCGAAGCCCGGGACAAGAGGGATGGGAGACCCAGTACTTC	CASSRSPGQEGWETQYF
-	TRBV24-1	TRBJ2-1	TRBD1	TGTGCCACCAGTGATTTTACAGGGGGACCAAGTGAGCAGTTCTTC	CATSDFTGGPSEQFF
-	TRBV11-2	TRBJ1-2	-	TGTGCCAGCAGCACCCCCGGCAGGGGAGACTATGGCTACACCTTC	CASSTPGRGDYGYTF
-	TRBV4-1	TRBJ2-1	TRBD2	TGCGCCAGCAGCAGGGGGCTAGCGGGGGACTACAATGAGCAGTTCTTC	CASSRGLAGDYNEQFF
few	TRBV5-1	TRBJ2-7	TRBD2	TGCGCCAGCAGCTCCGGGACTAGCGGGGGGACCTACGAGCAGTACTTC	CASSSGTSGGTYEQYF
many	TRBV29-1	TRBJ2-5	TRBD1	TGCAGCGGACGACAGGGAGTTGAGACCCAGTACTTC	CSGRQGVETQYF
many	TRBV3-1	TRBJ2-1	-	TGTGCCAGCAGTCCGGGGGACCTTAGGGGGCAGTTCTTC	CASSPGDLRGQFF
-	TRBV24-1	TRBJ2-1	TRBD2	TGTGCCACCAGTGACCCTTCCCGCGGGACTATAGATGAGCAGTTCTTC	CATSDPSRGTIDEQFF
few	TRBV9	TRBJ2-3	TRBD2	TGTGCCAGCAGCGCCTCGGGCGGGGGTAGCACAGATACGCAGTATTTT	CASSASGGGSTDTQYF
few	TRBV29-1	TRBJ2-5	-	TGCAGCGTTGAGGACTCGGAAGAGACCCAGTACTTC	CSVEDSEETQYF
-	TRBV12-5	TRBJ2-7	TRBD1	TGTGCTAGTGGTCCCGGGACAGGGGTAGTCGAGCAGTACTTC	CASGPGTGVVEQYF
-	TRBV7-9	TRBJ1-1	-	TGTGCCAGCAGCTTAGAGGCTGGAGAAGCTTTCTTT	CASSLEAGEAFF
once	TRBV30	TRBJ1-1	-	TGTGCCGAGGGGGGGGCTACGAACACTGAAGCTTTCTTT	CAEGGATNTEAFF
-	TRBV29-1	TRBJ2-6	-	TGCAGCGTTGAAGGACAGAACTCTGGGGCCAACGTCCTGACTTTC	CSVEGQNSGANVLTF
-	TRBV4-1	TRBJ2-7	TRBD1	TGCGCCAGCAGCCGGACAGGGAGTATAGACGAGCAGTACTTC	CASSRTGSIDEQYF
-	TRBV3-1	TRBJ1-2	TRBD1	TGTGCCAGCAGCCAGGAGACAGGGGCCTACTATGGCTACACCTTC	CASSQETGAYYGYTF
few	TRBV30	TRBJ2-3	-	TGTGCGCAAGACGCGGGGCTGTCCGCAGATACGCAGTATTTT	CAQDAGLSADTQYF
few	TRBV12-3/TRBV12-4	TRBJ1-4	-	TGTGCCAGCAGTTTAGCAGGGTTCGGGGAAAAACTGTTTTTT	CASSLAGFGEKLFF
few	TRBV7-3	TRBJ2-1	TRBD2	TGTGCCAGCAGCTTAATAGGACTAGCGGGGGTCAATGAGCAGTTCTTC	CASSLIGLAGVNEQFF
-	TRBV20-1	TRBJ1-1	-	TGCAGTGCTAGTTTTCCCCCATCGAACACTGAAGCTTTCTTT	CSASFPPSNTEAFF
-	TRBV7-9	TRBJ2-2	-	TGTGCCAGCAGCGGTGGGACGGGAAACACCGGGGAGCTGTTTTTT	CASSGGTGNTGELFF
few	TRBV5-6	TRBJ2-3	-	TGTGCCAGCAGCCTTGAGAGCAGGGGGGACACAGATACGCAGTATTTT	CASSLESRGDTDTQYF
-	TRBV7-2	TRBJ1-5	-	TGTGCCAGCAGCTTATTACAGGGTTATCGGCCCCAGCATTTT	CASSLLQGYRPQHF
-	TRBV5-8	TRBJ1-4	-	TGTGCCAGCAGCCCCCGAGGGACACTTCCTGAAAAACTGTTTTTT	CASSPRGTLPEKLFF
few	TRBV7-3	TRBJ2-5	-	TGTGCCAGCAGCTTAAATGGTAACATTTACCAAGAGACCCAGTACTTC	CASSLNGNIYQETQYF
-	TRBV2	TRBJ1-5	TRBD1	TGTGCCAGCAGGGACAGGGTTGGTCAGCCCCAGCATTTT	CASRDRVGQPQHF
-	TRBV4-2	TRBJ1-2	-	TGTGCCAGCAGCCAAGAGGACGGCTACACCTTC	CASSQEDGYTF
-	TRBV9	TRBJ2-5	-	TGTGCCAGCAGCGTAGCTCGGGGGGCAGAAGGATTAGAGACCCAGTACTTC	CASSVARGAEGLETQYF
-	TRBV4-3	TRBJ2-7	TRBD1	TGCGCCAGCAGCCAGGAGGGGGGGACAGGGGCCTACGAGCAGTACTTC	CASSQEGGTGAYEQYF
few	TRBV7-3	TRBJ2-7	TRBD1	TGTGCCAGCAGCCCCGGGACAGATTCCTACGAGCAGTACTTC	CASSPGTDSYEQYF
few	TRBV18	TRBJ1-1	-	TGTGCCAGCTCACCCTCGGACAGCCGAGGGGCTTTCTTT	CASSPSDSRGAFF
many	TRBV5-1	TRBJ2-4	-	TGCGCCAGCAGCTTTGGGGATGCGAAAAACATTCAGTACTTC	CASSFGDAKNIQYF
-	TRBV2	TRBJ2-5	-	TGTGCCAGCGGGGGGGAGACCCAGTACTTC	CASGGETQYF
-	TRBV10-3	TRBJ2-1	-	TGTGCCATCAGTGAGTCGGGGAACTCCTACAATGAGCAGTTCTTC	CAISESGNSYNEQFF
-	TRBV5-1	TRBJ2-1	TRBD2	TGCGCCAGCAGCTCGACTAGCGGGGGCGAGCAGTTCTTC	CASSSTSGGEQFF
-	TRBV6-2/TRBV6-3	TRBJ2-6	TRBD2	TGTGCCAGCAGTTCTAGCGGGTTAGCTGGGGCCAACGTCCTGACTTTC	CASSSSGLAGANVLTF
-	TRBV5-5	TRBJ1-2	-	TGTGCCAGCAGCTTGGAACGCAGGATCTATGGCTACACCTTC	CASSLERRIYGYTF
-	TRBV7-2	TRBJ2-1	-	TGTGCCAGCAGCCCCCTTACAGAGTCTAATGAGCAGTTCTTC	CASSPLTESNEQFF
-	TRBV5-1	TRBJ2-5	TRBD2	TGCGCCAGCAGCGAAGGGACTAGCGTTCAAGAGACCCAGTACTTC	CASSEGTSVQETQYF
few	TRBV20-1	TRBJ1-5	-	TGCAGTGCAGCCTTCGGGAGCTATAGCAATCAGCCCCAGCATTTT	CSAAFGSYSNQPQHF
-	TRBV19	TRBJ1-3	-	TGTGCCGCCGGACCGGGGGACCGAAACACCATATATTTT	CAAGPGDRNTIYF
many	TRBV20-1	TRBJ2-5	TRBD2	TGCAGTGCTAGACTTCCCGGACTAGCGGGGGGGCCGGAGGAGACCCAGTACTTC	CSARLPGLAGGPEETQYF
few	TRBV20-1	TRBJ1-1	-	TGCAGTGCTAGTAGAAGTGCCATGAACACTGAAGCTTTCTTT	CSASRSAMNTEAFF
-	TRBV4-1	TRBJ2-5	-	TGCGCCAGCAGCCAAGATCGGGGGTACGGTGAGACCCAGTACTTC	CASSQDRGYGETQYF
-	TRBV7-2	TRBJ1-3	TRBD1	TGTGCCAGCAGTCCCGGGACAGGGCCGGACACCATATATTTT	CASSPGTGPDTIYF